The 24 T cell receptor beta chains in this list originate from one sample, sequenced in a study of vaccination effects on CD4 cells after COVID-19. The table came from immunoSEQ multiplex PCR; TCRdb's copy has only in-frame clones and leaves some out. The sample consists of 25,000 or so clones, 60% to 75% of them appearing once. Under the ViraFEST assay, PBMC were stimulated with viral peptide pools so that antigen-specific CD4+ T cells expanded. Sequencing was performed afterwards. The culture ran for approximately 10 days, and then CD4+ T cells were isolated. Recipients of the vaccine had no prior SARS-CoV-2 infection and negative nucleocapsid antibodies. The antigens these receptors bind are not known. Sequencing was performed on CD4+ T cells from PBMCs cultured with HCoV-OC43 spike peptides, taken before COVID-19 vaccination. Subset of the sample: HCoV-OC43 spike overlapping peptide pool stimulation. These receptor sequences come from a human donor who received a COVID-19 vaccine.

This clone showed up just a few times. This chain links TRBV7-9 with TRBJ2-5, with 13 bases aligning to TRBD2. CDR1 and CDR2 from the germline V gene are SEHNR and FQNEAQ (reference sequence). The CDR3 covers 15 residues. Trimming removed 5 bases from V and 5 bases from J; junction bases left unmatched: 5. CDR3 sequence: CASSTGTSGMETQYF. As DNA, the CDR3 is TGTGCCAGCAGCACCGGGACTAGCGGGATGGAGACCCAGTACTTC. Looking up the rest from reference TRBV7-9 and TRBJ2-5 gives the full variable domain: DTGVSQNPRHKITKRGQNVTFRCDPISEHNRLYWYRQTLGQGPEFLTYFQNEAQLEKSRLLSDRFSAERPKGSFSTLEIQRTEQGDSAMYLCASSTGTSGMETQYFGPGTRLLVL.

V gene TRBV18 combines with J gene TRBJ2-7; D not resolved. Germline lookup yields CDR1 KGHSH and CDR2 LQKENI. Trimming removed 0 bases at V and 2 bases at J, with 11 bases between. This CDR3 spans 15 amino acids. This CDR3 is CASSPPNSSPYEQYF. The CDR3 nucleotides are TGTGCCAGCTCACCACCCAATAGCTCCCCCTACGAGCAGTACTTC. Together with reference TRBV18 and TRBJ2-7, the CDR3 gives the full variable domain: NAGVMQNPRHLVRRRGQEARLRCSPMKGHSHVYWYRQLPEEGLKFMVYLQKENIIDESGMPKERFSAEFPKEGPSILRIQQVVRGDSAAYFCASSPPNSSPYEQYFGPGTRLTVT.

This chain links TRBV5-6 with TRBJ2-2; 11 positions agree with TRBD1. Germline assignment: CDR1 SGHDT and CDR2 YYEEEE. The CDR3 sequence is 15 residues long. The V and J ends lost 3 bases and 6 bases, in that order; junction bases with no gene match: 4. The CDR3 loop is CASSWSGQGAGELFF. CDR3 DNA: TGTGCCAGCAGCTGGTCGGGACAGGGGGCCGGGGAGCTGTTTTTT.

The chain couples TRBV19 to TRBJ2-3; 13 positions agree with TRBD2. Looked up from germline, CDR1 is LNHDA and CDR2 is SQIVND (reference sequence). V lost 3 bases and J lost 1; bases outside the gene matches: 1. CDR3 size: 16 residues. In nucleotides, the CDR3 is TGTGCCAGTAGTATCGGACTAGCGGGGGGCACAGATACGCAGTATTTT. Translation gives CASSIGLAGGTDTQYF.

This chain connects TRBV10-3 to TRBJ2-2; D unresolved. V dropped 4 bases and J dropped 7 bases, with 7 bases sitting between them. CDR3 length: 12 amino acids. Germline CDR1 is ENHRY and CDR2 is SYGVKD. DNA of the CDR3: TGTGCCATCAGTGGGGCGTACGGGGAGCTGTTTTTT. Protein: CAISGAYGELFF.

The rearrangement links TRBV6-1 to TRBJ1-1; no clear D gene. Per the germline V gene, CDR1 is MNHNS and CDR2 is SASEGT. Trimming stripped 2 bases from V and 1 base from J, with 8 bases between. This CDR3 spans 14 amino acids. CDR3 DNA sequence: TGTGCCAGCAGTGAAACAACCCCGAACACTGAAGCTTTCTTT. Its translation: CASSETTPNTEAFF.

This clone was detected once. This chain links TRBV6-5 with TRBJ2-7; no firm D call. V lost 8 bases and J lost 3, with 14 bases in between. The CDR3 is 13 residues long. Per the germline V gene, CDR1 is MNHEY and CDR2 is SVGAGI. The CDR3 is CASFNGRYYEQYF. CDR3 coding DNA: TGTGCCAGCTTTAATGGACGTTACTACGAGCAGTACTTC.

The CDR3, as DNA: TGCAGCGTTTCCAGAGGGTCCGCTGCGGAAAAACTGTTTTTT. Amino acid sequence: CSVSRGSAAEKLFF. The chain carries TRBV29-1 and TRBJ1-4; no definite D call. Germline-derived CDR1 and CDR2 are SQVTM and ANQGSEA. The length of the CDR3 is 14 residues. Trimming removed 5 bases at V and 8 bases at J, with 18 bases between.

This clone was picked up one time. The CDR3 coding sequence is TGTGCCAGCAGTCGGACGGAACCTAATGAAAAACTGTTTTTT. This gives the protein CASSRTEPNEKLFF. The V and J genes are TRBV6-5 and TRBJ1-4; D gene ambiguous. This CDR3 comprises 14 residues. The V and J ends lost 5 bases and 3 bases respectively, with 10 bases between them. CDR1 and CDR2 from the germline V gene are MNHEY and SVGAGI.

V usage is TRBV2 and J usage is TRBJ2-7, with D unclear. The CDR3 consists of 13 residues. Per germline, CDR1 SNHLY and CDR2 FYNNEI. Trimming removed 8 bases from V and 0 bases from J, with 11 bases in between. The CDR3 reads CASFEESSYEQYF. The CDR3 DNA follows: TGTGCCAGCTTCGAGGAATCCTCCTACGAGCAGTACTTC. Drawing the rest from reference TRBV2 and TRBJ2-7, the complete variable domain is EPEVTQTPSHQVTQMGQEVILRCVPISNHLYFYWYRQILGQKVEFLVSFYNNEISEKSEIFDDQFSVERPDGSNFTLKIRSTKLEDSAMYFCASFEESSYEQYFGPGTRLTVT.

This rearrangement joins TRBV9 to TRBJ1-6; D may be TRBD1 (5 bases). CDR1 SGDLS and CDR2 YYNGEE come from the germline V gene. The CDR3 covers 15 residues. Trimming shortened V by 5 bases and J by 7 bases, and 16 bases separated the two germline ends. The CDR3 spells CASRHGAGMNSPLHF. The CDR3 DNA reads as TGTGCCAGCAGACATGGCGCAGGGATGAATTCACCCCTCCACTTT. Complete variable domain (other parts from reference TRBV9 and TRBJ1-6): DSGVTQTPKHLITATGQRVTLRCSPRSGDLSVYWYQQSLDQGLQFLIQYYNGEERAKGNILERFSAQQFPDLHSELNLSSLELGDSALYFCASRHGAGMNSPLHFGNGTRLTVT.

The chain is built from TRBV10-1 and TRBJ1-2; the D is unclear. Germline V CDR1 and CDR2: WNHNN, SYGVQD (reference sequence). The CDR3 runs to 13 residues. V lost 2 bases, J lost 0 bases, and 4 bases lay in between. CDR3 protein: CASSEGPNYGYTF. For the CDR3, the DNA is TGCGCCAGCAGTGAGGGACCTAACTATGGCTACACCTTC.

The rearrangement uses TRBV3-1 (or the pseudogene TRBV3-2) and TRBJ2-5; no reliable D call. The germline V and J ends were trimmed by 5 bases and 2 bases, with 9 bases remaining between them. The CDR3 totals 13 residues. Per the germline V gene, CDR1 is LGHDT and CDR2 is YNNKEL (reference sequence). CDR3 loop: CASSRVVQETQYF. CDR3 nucleotide sequence: TGTGCCAGCAGCAGGGTAGTGCAAGAGACCCAGTACTTC.

This clone was found once. The chain links TRBV7-2 to TRBJ2-3; 12 bases line up with TRBD2. The CDR3 is made up of 17 amino acids. Germline CDR1 and CDR2: SGHTA and FQGNSA. The V gene end was trimmed by 8 bases and the J gene end by 3 bases; junction bases not matched to a gene: 12. CDR3 nucleotides: TGTGCCAGCCAACTAGCGGGAGGTGGGGCCTATACAGATACGCAGTATTTT. It is translated as CASQLAGGGAYTDTQYF. Using reference TRBV7-2 and TRBJ2-3 for the parts outside the CDR3, the full variable domain is GAGVSQSPSNKVTEKGKDVELRCDPISGHTALYWYRQSLGQGLEFLIYFQGNSAPDKSGLPSDRFSAERTGGSVSTLTIQRTQQEDSAVYLCASQLAGGGAYTDTQYFGPGTRLTVL.

This rearrangement joins TRBV28 to TRBJ1-1; D perhaps matches TRBD1 (5 bases). The V end was cut by 4 bases, the J end by 5 bases, with 8 bases between. There are 12 residues in the CDR3. Germline CDR1 is MDHEN and CDR2 is SYDVKM. The CDR3 region is CASSSGSTEAFF. DNA of the CDR3: TGTGCCAGCAGTTCAGGGAGTACTGAAGCTTTCTTT. The full variable domain, completed using reference TRBV28 and TRBJ1-1, is DVKVTQSSRYLVKRTGEKVFLECVQDMDHENMFWYRQDPGLGLRLIYFSYDVKMKEKGDIPEGYSVSREKKERFSLILESASTNQTSMYLCASSSGSTEAFFGQGTRLTVV.

This clone was seen a few times. This rearrangement joins TRBV6-1 to TRBJ1-6, with D possibly TRBD1 on 5 matching bases. The CDR3 is made up of 15 amino acids. Germline loops: CDR1 MNHNS, CDR2 SASEGT. V was clipped by 0 bases and J by 9 bases, with 12 bases between them. The DNA of the CDR3 is TGTGCCAGCAGTGAAGCCGGGGCTCGGGGTTCACCCCTCCACTTT. Its protein is CASSEAGARGSPLHF.

The chain has TRBV11-2 and TRBJ2-3; the D is unclear. V was trimmed by 4 bases and J by 2 bases, leaving 10 bases between them. The germline V gene has CDR1 SGHAT and CDR2 FQNNGV. CDR3 length: 14 residues. The CDR3 loop reads CASSSLTPTDTQYF. The CDR3 bases are TGTGCCAGCAGCTCCTTGACCCCCACAGATACGCAGTATTTT.

The chain recombines TRBV4-2 with TRBJ2-1; 7 bases are a match to TRBD2. CDR1 and CDR2 (germline): LGHNA, YNFKEQ. V shed 4 bases, J shed 0 bases, and the junction held 9 bases outside the gene matches. This CDR3 is 17 amino acids long. The CDR3 DNA is TGTGCCAGCAGCCCCACTACTAGCGCCAGCTCCTACAATGAGCAGTTCTTC. As protein: CASSPTTSASSYNEQFF.

The chain joins TRBV5-1 to TRBJ1-6; D gene uncertain. Trimming left V 4 bases short and J 1 base short, with 21 bases between. Germline CDR1 is SGHRS and CDR2 is YFSETQ. The length of the CDR3 is 19 residues. The CDR3: CASSPSGPDQRSYNSPLHF. CDR3 coding DNA: TGCGCCAGCAGCCCCAGTGGCCCTGACCAAAGGTCCTATAATTCACCCCTCCACTTT. The whole variable domain, filled in from reference TRBV5-1 and TRBJ1-6, reads KAGVTQTPRYLIKTRGQQVTLSCSPISGHRSVSWYQQTPGQGLQFLFEYFSETQRNKGNFPGRFSGRQFSNSRSEMNVSTLELGDSALYLCASSPSGPDQRSYNSPLHFGNGTRLTVT.

The V gene is TRBV11-3, the J gene TRBJ2-1; D remains unclear. In germline, CDR1 is SGHNT, CDR2 YENEEA. The CDR3 is made up of 13 amino acids. With 5 bases removed from V and 6 bases from J, the gap between germline ends came to 11 bases. CDR3 bases: TGTGCCAGCAGCGACGGTTCGGGCAATGAGCAGTTCTTC. It is translated as CASSDGSGNEQFF.

V gene TRBV4-2 combines with J gene TRBJ1-1, with D tentatively TRBD1 (5 bases). CDR3 length: 14 residues. Germline assignment: CDR1 LGHNA and CDR2 YNFKEQ. The ends were cut back, 3 bases at V and 4 bases at J, with 12 bases in the middle. CDR3 region: CASSQGRGTTEAFF. CDR3 sequence (DNA): TGTGCCAGCAGCCAGGGCAGAGGGACCACTGAAGCTTTCTTT.

The rearrangement joins TRBV6-5 to TRBJ1-3, with TRBD1 matching 8 bases. The CDR3 consists of 15 residues. The J segment lost 6 bases and the V segment lost 9 bases, leaving 13 bases of the junction unmatched. Germline CDR1 reads MNHEY; CDR2 reads SVGAGI. The CDR3 coding sequence is TGTGCCAGACTAACAGGACAGGGCGCATTAAACACCATATATTTT. Protein: CARLTGQGALNTIYF.

V gene TRBV21-1 combines with J gene TRBJ2-7; no DNA check was done on the table's D call, TRBD2. TRBV21-1 counts as a pseudogene. This CDR3 has 15 residues. Here the CDR3 DNA reads TGTGCCAGCAGCAAAGCCTCGCCGGGCTCCTACGAGCAGTACTTC. Encoded protein: CASSKASPGSYEQYF.

This chain links TRBV30 with TRBJ2-5, with 8 bases fitting TRBD2. Unmatched junction bases numbered 5, after V lost 0 bases and J lost 5 bases. This CDR3 comprises 14 residues. CDR1 GTSNPN and CDR2 SVGIG come from the germline V gene (reference sequence). CDR3 nucleotide sequence: TGTGCCTGGAGTGTCGGACTAGCCGGGGAGACCCAGTACTTC. This encodes CAWSVGLAGETQYF.